This T cell receptor beta chain originates from a study of memory CD4+ T cells and cytomegalovirus serostatus. The sort gate was single viable CD3+CD4+CD8-CD45RO+ cells for memory CD4+ T cells. The method was immunoSEQ multiplex PCR; TCRdb's version includes in-frame clones alone and lacks a portion of them. The data show 45,000 to 60,000 clones, roughly 80% seen once. This TCR was recovered from an adult in good health and CMV-seronegative. Sequencing was done on a sample of memory CD4+ T cells from blood.

The CDR3 sequence is CASTWRGQSYGYTF. CDR3 coding DNA: TGTGCCAGCACCTGGCGGGGGCAGAGCTATGGCTACACCTTC. The V and J genes are TRBV7-9 and TRBJ1-2; a weak D match, TRBD1 (6 bases). Germline assignment: CDR1 SEHNR and CDR2 FQNEAQ (reference sequence). The CDR3 length is 14 residues. Between the trimmed V and J ends, which lost 7 bases and 4 bases, there was a span of 16 bases.